This T cell receptor (beta chain) derives from a study of OX40 agonist ivuxolimab in advanced cancers. The wider study: The study gave patients intravenous ivuxolimab at 0.01 to 10 mg/kg every 2 weeks. Three patients had partial responses: one hepatocellular carcinoma, two cutaneous melanoma.

Generated by immunoSEQ multiplex PCR, the TCRdb table keeps only in-frame clones and is missing some. The sample has approximately 30,000 clones, about 86% seen once. The germline V gene has CDR1 LGHNA and CDR2 YSLEER. There are 15 residues in the CDR3. V lost 1 base and J lost 5; bases outside the gene matches: 2. The TCR sequence derives from an adult with an advanced solid tumor such as melanoma, head and neck, liver or kidney cancer. Sample: CD4+ or CD8+ T cells sorted from blood, taken in a trial of the OX40 agonist ivuxolimab. The chain has TRBV4-3 and TRBJ2-5, with 12 bases aligning to TRBD2. CDR3 sequence (DNA): TGCGCCAGCAGCCAAGGGACTAGCGGGATCGAGACCCAGTACTTC. Protein sequence: CASSQGTSGIETQYF.